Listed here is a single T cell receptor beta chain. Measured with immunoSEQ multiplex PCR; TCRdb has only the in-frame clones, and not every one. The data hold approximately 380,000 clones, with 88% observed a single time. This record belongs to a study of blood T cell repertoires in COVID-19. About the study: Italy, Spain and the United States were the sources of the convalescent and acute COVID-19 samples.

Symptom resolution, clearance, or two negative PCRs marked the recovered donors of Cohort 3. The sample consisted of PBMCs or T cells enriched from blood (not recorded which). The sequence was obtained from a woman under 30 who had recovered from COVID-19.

The CDR3 DNA reads TGTGCCAGTAGTATTGGGGGACTGAGCACAGATACGCAGTATTTT. Its translation: CASSIGGLSTDTQYF. The chain carries TRBV19 and TRBJ2-3; a possible D gene is TRBD2 (6 bases). Germline CDR1 reads LNHDA; CDR2 reads SQIVND (reference sequence). This CDR3 region has 15 residues. Trimming took off 3 bases at V and 0 bases at J, with 10 bases between the two ends.